The text below deals with one TCR beta chain. The antigen is undetermined. The CDR3 has 16 residues. Germline CDR1 is SGHTS and CDR2 is YDEGEE. V was cut by 4 bases and J by 4 bases, with 20 bases left in between. This sample is drawn from a study of human T cells and chemical hapten exposure. Overall study context: TCR yields differed between samples (mainly from small differences in pooled library volume). Study findings and constraints: No shift was seen in TCRs above 1 in 1000 frequency with DPC sensitization.

Unseparated into fractions, whole blood served as the source from which total RNA was extracted. A single record per CDR3 protein comes from TCRdb applying MiXCR to the 5' RACE reads. The table shows 130,000 or so distinct CDR3 sequences, with around 4.1% occurring only once. The chain employs TRBV5-8 and TRBJ2-5, with D possibly being TRBD1 (8 bases). The receptor comes from a female donor in good health. The CDR3 loop is CASSGGQGGLGETQYF. In DNA form, the CDR3 reads TGTGCCAGCAGCGGAGGACAGGGAGGGTTAGGAGAGACCCAGTACTTC.